This T cell receptor (beta chain) was sequenced during a study of T cell responses to AZD1222 COVID-19 vaccine. General study findings and limits: Receipt of two AZD1222 doses was followed by a rise in Spike-specific TCR breadth and depth.

V was shortened by 6 bases and J by 0 bases, with 8 bases between the two germline ends. The CDR3 totals 13 residues. Germline V lookup: CDR1 KGHSH, CDR2 LQKENI. Clones were sequenced by immunoSEQ multiplex PCR, and TCRdb holds only the in-frame ones, with some missing. This table has more than 120,000 clones, roughly 90% appearing once. Note on this clone: The target antigen is unknown.

This chain links TRBV18 with TRBJ1-1, with D tentatively TRBD1 (5 bases). This TCR was sampled from an adult who received the AZD1222 COVID-19 vaccine. The sequenced sample was peripheral blood, obtained 28 days after the second AZD1222 dose. CDR3 DNA sequence: TGTGCCAGCTCGTCAGGGATGAACACTGAAGCTTTCTTT. This codes for CASSSGMNTEAFF. Together with reference TRBV18 and TRBJ1-1, the CDR3 gives the full variable domain: NAGVMQNPRHLVRRRGQEARLRCSPMKGHSHVYWYRQLPEEGLKFMVYLQKENIIDESGMPKERFSAEFPKEGPSILRIQQVVRGDSAAYFCASSSGMNTEAFFGQGTRLTVV.